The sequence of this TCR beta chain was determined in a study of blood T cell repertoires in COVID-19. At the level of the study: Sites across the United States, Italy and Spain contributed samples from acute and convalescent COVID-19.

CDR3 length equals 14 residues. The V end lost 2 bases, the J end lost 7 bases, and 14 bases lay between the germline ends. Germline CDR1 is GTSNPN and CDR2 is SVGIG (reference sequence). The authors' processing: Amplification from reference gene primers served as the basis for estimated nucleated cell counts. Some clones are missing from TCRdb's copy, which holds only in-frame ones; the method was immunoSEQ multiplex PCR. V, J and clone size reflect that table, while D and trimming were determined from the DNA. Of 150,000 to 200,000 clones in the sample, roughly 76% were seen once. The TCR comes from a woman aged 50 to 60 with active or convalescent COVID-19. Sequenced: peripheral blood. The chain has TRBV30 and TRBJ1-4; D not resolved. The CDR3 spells CAWSHPSRGEKLFF. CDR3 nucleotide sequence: TGTGCCTGGAGTCACCCTTCCCGCGGTGAAAAACTGTTTTTT.